This T cell receptor beta chain was captured in a study of T-cell memory formation after mild COVID-19 (dated by TCRdb to about 2021). With regard to the full study: TCR sequence clusters from the two donors were largely donor specific. In two donors, T-cell clones that expanded and contracted after mild COVID-19 were tracked by sequencing TCRalpha and TCRbeta repertoires over time. Two young, previously healthy adult volunteers, one female and one male, were included in the cohort. Study-wide conclusions, independent of this receptor: Only a couple of mild cases were covered in the study, and larger cohorts including severe cases with pre-infection samples were considered necessary. Some responding clones were found in pre-infection memory, which suggests that pre-existing cross-reactive memory T cells took part in the SARS-CoV-2 response. Contracting CD4+ clones appeared mostly in the CM and EM memory subsets, whereas CD8+ clones were enriched in EMRA. The second-wave clones that peaked on day 37 were not confirmed to be SARS-CoV-2 specific. Clones contracting from day 15 to 85 had balanced CD4/CD8 phenotypes, while a second wave expanding from day 15 to 37 was biased towards CD4+.

Ficoll-Paque density gradient centrifugation was used to isolate PBMCs. Including the terminal cysteine and phenylalanine, the CDR3 comprises 15 residues. The DNA shown is the 45-base CDR3, in frame from base 1. CDR1 LGHNA and CDR2 YNFKEQ are derived from the germline V gene. Deletion took 5 bases off V and 4 bases off J, with a span of 14 bases between the germline ends. The instrument given in TCRdb is Illumina NovaSeq 6000. TCRalpha and TCRbeta cDNA libraries were constructed by 5'RACE with constant-segment primers, with sample barcodes and unique molecular identifiers being introduced. RNA was extracted from every sample with Trizol reagent. Amplification of the libraries took two PCR steps, and the second step added a second sample barcode plus Illumina TruSeq adapters. Sequencing of the libraries was done on an Illumina NovaSeq, producing 2 x 150 bp paired-end reads. Regarding the original processing steps: The reads were demultiplexed and collapsed into UMI-guided consensus sequences using migec v1.2.7. Using mixcr v2.1.11, UMI consensuses were aligned to TRA and TRB V and J templates and then assembled into clonotypes. Expanded or contracted clonotypes were those called significant by both edgeR and NoisET, with noise models trained on biological replicates. For edgeR calls, a false discovery rate-adjusted p below 0.01 and a log2 fold-change threshold of 1 were applied. PCA with hierarchical clustering of max-normalized trajectories of the 1000 most abundant clonotypes was used as exploratory dynamics analysis. The CD4 or CD8 phenotype of responding clones was assigned using the separately sequenced CD4+ and CD8+ repertoires. The public reads were reprocessed in TCRdb via fastp at Q25 and MiXCR, keeping in-frame beta chains. Each record represents a unique CDR3 protein, reported with the most common genes and DNA among its rows. Here the V and J calls rest on TCRdb's processing, not on the authors' analysis. Recorded for this sample are a few hundred thousand distinct CDR3 sequences; around 8% of them occurred a single time. The top ten hold about 20% of the sample.

Comments on this clonotype: The specificity of this receptor is unknown. No much larger clone exists at a distance of one base, and base qualities are not known.

Material for sequencing was PBMCs or a T cell subset sorted from them (not recorded which). This sequence originates from a man between 18 and 35 years old who had mild COVID-19 (a few samples of this study predate the infection). The sample titles of this study are shuffled in the database, so cell type and time point are left out; the donor was told from shared clones. The chain is made from TRBV4-2 and TRBJ2-2; the D gene could be TRBD1 or TRBD2, each one agreeing over 5 bases. The CDR3 reads CASSSGGGFTGELFF. The bases are TGTGCCAGCAGCAGTGGTGGGGGTTTCACCGGGGAGCTGTTTTTT.